The 8 T cell receptor beta chains presented below share a single source sample, sequenced in a study of shared clonotypes between healthy human individuals. Profiled with immunoSEQ multiplex PCR; TCRdb holds only in-frame clones, not every one. Altogether roughly 2.2 million clones are present, 85% to 95% being singletons, with the ten largest covering approximately 0.39%. The sequenced material came from naive CD4+ T cells from PBMCs. Subset denoted: CD45RA+ positively selected. The receptors were sampled from a man aged 18 to 29 in good health. Some clones in this sample may be carry-over from other donors' samples.

The chain links TRBV5-6 to TRBJ2-1; D unresolved. From germline, CDR1 is SGHDT and CDR2 YYEEEE. Trimming stripped 4 bases from V and 0 bases from J, with 17 bases between. The CDR3 covers 17 residues. CDR3 residues: CASSPAWLRSSYNEQFF. In DNA, the CDR3 is TGTGCCAGCAGCCCGGCCTGGCTCCGGAGCTCCTACAATGAGCAGTTCTTC.

The gene calls are TRBV29-1 and TRBJ2-7; 9 bases fit TRBD1. The CDR3 covers 13 residues. Germline lookup yields CDR1 SQVTM and CDR2 ANQGSEA. After removal of 4 bases from V and 5 bases from J, the junction contained 6 bases not matched to a gene. As DNA, the CDR3 is TGCAGCGTTGGGCCGGGACAGGGCCACGAGCAGTACTTC. Protein sequence: CSVGPGQGHEQYF.

The genes are TRBV4-1 and TRBJ1-5, with a possible D match to TRBD1 (5 bases). The V end lost 1 base, the J end lost 0 bases, and 10 bases lay between the germline ends. Germline V CDR1 and CDR2: MGHRA, YSYEKL. The CDR3 sequence is 16 residues long. In DNA form, the CDR3 reads TGCGCCAGCAGCCAAGGGGACCTGTATAGCAATCAGCCCCAGCATTTT. Its translation: CASSQGDLYSNQPQHF.

The V gene is TRBV19, the J gene TRBJ2-7; 9 bases fit TRBD1. The CDR3 runs to 15 residues. The V and J ends lost 2 bases and 0 bases, in that order; junction bases with no gene match: 2. Germline values: CDR1 LNHDA, CDR2 SQIVND (reference sequence). The CDR3 DNA follows: TGTGCCAGTAGTATAAGGACAGGGGTCTCCTACGAGCAGTACTTC. It codes for CASSIRTGVSYEQYF. Drawing the rest from reference TRBV19 and TRBJ2-7, the complete variable domain is DGGITQSPKYLFRKEGQNVTLSCEQNLNHDAMYWYRQDPGQGLRLIYYSQIVNDFQKGDIAEGYSVSREKKESFPLTVTSAQKNPTAFYLCASSIRTGVSYEQYFGPGTRLTVT.

The chain is built from TRBV6-6 and TRBJ2-7; 8 bases align to TRBD2. The CDR3 covers 13 residues. CDR1 and CDR2 from the germline V gene are MNHNY and SVGAGI (reference sequence). V lost 6 bases to trimming and J lost 6 bases; unmatched junction nucleotides: 7. The CDR3 DNA reads as TGTGCCAGCAGCCCTGGACTAGCCCGCGAGCAGTACTTC. Its translation: CASSPGLAREQYF.

Here the CDR3 DNA reads TGCGCCAGCGCGAAGGACAGCAACACTGAAGCTTTCTTT. Protein: CASAKDSNTEAFF. The chain is built from TRBV5-1 and TRBJ1-1, with D possibly TRBD1 on 6 matching bases. The CDR3 is made up of 13 amino acids. CDR1 and CDR2 (germline): SGHRS, YFSETQ. The V gene lost 7 bases and the J gene lost 2 bases, with 12 bases spanning the gap.

The V and J genes are TRBV25-1 and TRBJ2-2, with 8 bases that match TRBD1. CDR3 length equals 15 residues. Germline V gives CDR1 MGHDK, CDR2 SYGVNS. Germline trimming cut 3 bases from V and 7 bases from J; bases unmatched to any gene: 7. The CDR3 reads CASSEQGQGSGELFF. CDR3 bases: TGTGCCAGCAGTGAGCAAGGACAGGGCAGCGGGGAGCTGTTTTTT. Full variable domain (rest looked up from reference TRBV25-1 and TRBJ2-2): EADIYQTPRYLVIGTGKKITLECSQTMGHDKMYWYQQDPGMELHLIHYSYGVNSTEKGDLSSESTVSRIRTEHFPLTLESARPSHTSQYLCASSEQGQGSGELFFGEGSRLTVL.

The V call is TRBV7-3, the J call TRBJ2-7; the D gene is possibly TRBD1 (6 bases). The CDR3 sequence is 14 residues long. Looked up from germline, CDR1 is SGHTA and CDR2 is FQGTGA. The germline V and J ends were trimmed by 5 bases and 2 bases, with 13 bases remaining between them. CDR3 sequence reads: CASSPGQPAYEQYF. CDR3 nucleotide sequence: TGTGCCAGCAGCCCAGGACAGCCGGCCTACGAGCAGTACTTC. Full variable domain (rest looked up from reference TRBV7-3 and TRBJ2-7): GAGVSQTPSNKVTEKGKYVELRCDPISGHTALYWYRQSLGQGPEFLIYFQGTGAADDSGLPNDRFFAVRPEGSVSTLKIQRTERGDSAVYLCASSPGQPAYEQYFGPGTRLTVT.